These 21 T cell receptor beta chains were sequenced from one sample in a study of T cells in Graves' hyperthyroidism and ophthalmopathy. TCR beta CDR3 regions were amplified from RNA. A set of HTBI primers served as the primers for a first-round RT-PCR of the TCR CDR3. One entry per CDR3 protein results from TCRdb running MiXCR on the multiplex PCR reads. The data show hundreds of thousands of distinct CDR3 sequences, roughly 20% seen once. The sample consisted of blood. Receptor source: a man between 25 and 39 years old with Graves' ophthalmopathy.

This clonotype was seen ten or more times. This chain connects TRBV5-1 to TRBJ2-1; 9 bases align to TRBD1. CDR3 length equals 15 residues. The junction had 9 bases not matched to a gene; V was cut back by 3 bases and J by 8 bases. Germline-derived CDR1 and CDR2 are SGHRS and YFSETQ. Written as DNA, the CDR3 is TGCGCCAGCAGCTCGACAGGGGGGCCGAGGGATGAGCAGTTCTTC. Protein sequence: CASSSTGGPRDEQFF.

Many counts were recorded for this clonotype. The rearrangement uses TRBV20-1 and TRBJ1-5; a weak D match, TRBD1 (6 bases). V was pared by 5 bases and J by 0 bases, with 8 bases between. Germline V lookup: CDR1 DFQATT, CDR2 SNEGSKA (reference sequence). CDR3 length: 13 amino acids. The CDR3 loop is CSAWTASNQPQHF. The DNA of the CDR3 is TGCAGTGCTTGGACAGCTAGCAATCAGCCCCAGCATTTT.

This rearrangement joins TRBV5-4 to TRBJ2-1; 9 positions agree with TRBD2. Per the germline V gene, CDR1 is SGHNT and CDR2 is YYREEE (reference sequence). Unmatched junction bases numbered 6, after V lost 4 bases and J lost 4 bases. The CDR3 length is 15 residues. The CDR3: CASSHPSGAYNEQFF. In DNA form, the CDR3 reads TGTGCCAGCAGCCACCCTAGCGGGGCGTACAATGAGCAGTTCTTC.

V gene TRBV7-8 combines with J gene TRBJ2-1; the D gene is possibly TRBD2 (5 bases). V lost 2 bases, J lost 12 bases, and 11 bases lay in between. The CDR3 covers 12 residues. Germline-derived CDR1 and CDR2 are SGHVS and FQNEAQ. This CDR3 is CASSLLGAGQFF. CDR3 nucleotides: TGTGCCAGCAGCTTATTGGGCGCGGGGCAGTTCTTC.

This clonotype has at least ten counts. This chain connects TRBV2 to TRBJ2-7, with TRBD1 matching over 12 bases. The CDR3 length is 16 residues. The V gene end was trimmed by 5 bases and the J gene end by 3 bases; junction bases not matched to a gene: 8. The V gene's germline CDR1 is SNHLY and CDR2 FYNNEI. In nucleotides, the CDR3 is TGTGCCAGCAGTTCCGGGACAGGGGGCGATGGCTACGAGCAGTACTTC. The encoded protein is CASSSGTGGDGYEQYF.

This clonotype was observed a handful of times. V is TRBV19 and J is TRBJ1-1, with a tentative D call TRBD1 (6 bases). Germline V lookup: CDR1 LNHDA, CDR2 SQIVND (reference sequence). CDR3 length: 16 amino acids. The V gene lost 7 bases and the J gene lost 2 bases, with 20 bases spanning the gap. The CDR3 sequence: CASTTNGRGTNTEAFF. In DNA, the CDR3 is TGTGCCAGTACCACCAATGGGAGGGGGACTAACACTGAAGCTTTCTTT.

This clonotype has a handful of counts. The CDR3 nucleotides are TGTGCCAGCGACCCCTTAAAACAGGGGGACAACGAGCAGTACTTC. Protein sequence: CASDPLKQGDNEQYF. The chain combines TRBV6-1 with TRBJ2-7; 8 bases are shared with TRBD1. V shed 8 bases and J 5 bases; nucleotides not matched to a gene: 14. Germline values: CDR1 MNHNS, CDR2 SASEGT. This CDR3 region has 15 residues.

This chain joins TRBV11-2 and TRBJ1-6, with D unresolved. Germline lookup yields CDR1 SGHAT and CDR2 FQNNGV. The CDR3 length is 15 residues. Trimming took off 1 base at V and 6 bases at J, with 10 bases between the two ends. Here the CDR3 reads CASSLVPDFNSPLHF. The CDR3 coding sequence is TGTGCCAGCAGCTTAGTCCCGGATTTTAATTCACCCCTCCACTTT. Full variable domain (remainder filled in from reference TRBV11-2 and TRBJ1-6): EAGVAQSPRYKIIEKRQSVAFWCNPISGHATLYWYQQILGQGPKLLIQFQNNGVVDDSQLPKDRFSAERLKGVDSTLKIQPAKLEDSAVYLCASSLVPDFNSPLHFGNGTRLTVT.

CDR3 in amino acids: CASGALAPANTGELFF. CDR3 in DNA: TGTGCCAGCGGCGCGCTAGCGCCCGCGAACACCGGGGAGCTGTTTTTT. The V gene is TRBV7-9, the J gene TRBJ2-2, with D possibly being TRBD2 (6 bases). CDR3 length: 16 amino acids. Germline loops: CDR1 SEHNR, CDR2 FQNEAQ (reference sequence). V was pared by 8 bases and J by 0 bases, with 16 bases between.

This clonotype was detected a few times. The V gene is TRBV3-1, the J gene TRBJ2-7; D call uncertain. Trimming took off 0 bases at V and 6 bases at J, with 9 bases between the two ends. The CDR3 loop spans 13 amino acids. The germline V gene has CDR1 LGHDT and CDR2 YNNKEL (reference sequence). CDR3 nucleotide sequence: TGTGCCAGCAGCCAAGATTCGCCCCGCGAGCAGTACTTC. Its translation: CASSQDSPREQYF.

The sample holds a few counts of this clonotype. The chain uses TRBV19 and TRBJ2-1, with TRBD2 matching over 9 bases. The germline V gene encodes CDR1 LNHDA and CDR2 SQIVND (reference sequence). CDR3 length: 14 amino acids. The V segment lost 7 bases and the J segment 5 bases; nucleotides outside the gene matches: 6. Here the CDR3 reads CASNLAGNHNEQFF. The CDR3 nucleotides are TGTGCCAGTAATCTAGCGGGAAACCACAATGAGCAGTTCTTC.

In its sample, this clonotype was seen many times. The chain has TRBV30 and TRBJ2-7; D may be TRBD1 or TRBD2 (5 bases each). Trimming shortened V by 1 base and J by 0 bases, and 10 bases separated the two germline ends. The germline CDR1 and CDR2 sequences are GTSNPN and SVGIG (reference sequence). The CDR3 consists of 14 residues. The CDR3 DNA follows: TGTGCCTGGAGTGATGGGGGTATCTCCTACGAGCAGTACTTC. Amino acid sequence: CAWSDGGISYEQYF.

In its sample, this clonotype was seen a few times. DNA of the CDR3: TGCGCCAGCAGCTCTACTAGCGGGAAGGGCGAGCAGTACTTC. Translation gives CASSSTSGKGEQYF. The chain has TRBV5-1 and TRBJ2-7, with TRBD2 matching over 10 bases. This CDR3 has 14 amino acids. Germline loops: CDR1 SGHRS, CDR2 YFSETQ. J lost 6 bases, V lost 3 bases, and 6 bases had no gene match.

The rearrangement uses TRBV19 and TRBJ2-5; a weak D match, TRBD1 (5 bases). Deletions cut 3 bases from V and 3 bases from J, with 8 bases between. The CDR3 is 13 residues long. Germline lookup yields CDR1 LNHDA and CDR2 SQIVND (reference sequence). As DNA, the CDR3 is TGTGCCAGTAGTATGGGGCAGAAAGAGACCCAGTACTTC. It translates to CASSMGQKETQYF.

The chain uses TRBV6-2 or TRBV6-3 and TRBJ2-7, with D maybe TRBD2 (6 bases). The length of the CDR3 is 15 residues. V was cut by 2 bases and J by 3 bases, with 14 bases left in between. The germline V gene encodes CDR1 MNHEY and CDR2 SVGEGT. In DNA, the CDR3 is TGTGCCAGCAGTTACCCTACTAGCACCAACTACGAGCAGTACTTC. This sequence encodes CASSYPTSTNYEQYF.

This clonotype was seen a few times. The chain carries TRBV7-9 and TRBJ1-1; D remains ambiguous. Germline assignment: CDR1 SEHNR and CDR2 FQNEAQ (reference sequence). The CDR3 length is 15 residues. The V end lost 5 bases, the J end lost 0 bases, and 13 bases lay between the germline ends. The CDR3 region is CASSTGTEMNTEAFF. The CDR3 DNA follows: TGTGCCAGCAGCACCGGCACAGAAATGAACACTGAAGCTTTCTTT.

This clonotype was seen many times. The CDR3 nucleotides are TGTGCCAGCAGTTACTCAGAGACGAAGCGGGAGGGCAGGGACAATGAGCAGTTCTTC. This encodes CASSYSETKREGRDNEQFF. This chain joins TRBV6-6 and TRBJ2-1, with TRBD2 matching over 10 bases. From germline, CDR1 is MNHNY and CDR2 SVGAGI (reference sequence). Trimming at V came to 0 bases and at J to 5 bases, leaving 13 bases not matched to a gene. This CDR3 has 19 residues.

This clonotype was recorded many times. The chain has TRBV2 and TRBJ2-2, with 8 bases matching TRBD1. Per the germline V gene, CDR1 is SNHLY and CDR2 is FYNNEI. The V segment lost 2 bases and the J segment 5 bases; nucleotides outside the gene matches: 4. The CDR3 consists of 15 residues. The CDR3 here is CASSERTGSTGELFF. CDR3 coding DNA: TGTGCCAGCAGTGAAAGGACAGGGTCTACCGGGGAGCTGTTTTTT. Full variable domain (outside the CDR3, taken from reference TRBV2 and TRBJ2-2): EPEVTQTPSHQVTQMGQEVILRCVPISNHLYFYWYRQILGQKVEFLVSFYNNEISEKSEIFDDQFSVERPDGSNFTLKIRSTKLEDSAMYFCASSERTGSTGELFFGEGSRLTVL.

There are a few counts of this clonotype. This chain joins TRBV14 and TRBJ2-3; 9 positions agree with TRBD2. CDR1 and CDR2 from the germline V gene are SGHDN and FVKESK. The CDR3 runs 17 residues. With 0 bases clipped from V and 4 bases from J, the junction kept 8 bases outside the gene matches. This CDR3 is CASSQENQREVSDTQYF. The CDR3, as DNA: TGTGCCAGCAGCCAAGAAAATCAGCGGGAGGTCTCAGATACGCAGTATTTT.

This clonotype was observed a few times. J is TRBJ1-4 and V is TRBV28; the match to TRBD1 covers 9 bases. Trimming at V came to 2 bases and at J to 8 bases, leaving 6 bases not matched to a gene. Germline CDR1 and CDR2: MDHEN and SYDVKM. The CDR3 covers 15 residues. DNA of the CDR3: TGTGCCAGCAGTTTACTGGGACAGGGAGGCGAAAAACTGTTTTTT. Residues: CASSLLGQGGEKLFF.

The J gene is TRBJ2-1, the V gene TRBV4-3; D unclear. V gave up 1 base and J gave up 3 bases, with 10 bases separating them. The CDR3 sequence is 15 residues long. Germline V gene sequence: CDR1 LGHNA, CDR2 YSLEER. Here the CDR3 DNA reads TGCGCCAGCAGCCAAGCGGTCTGGCACTACAATGAGCAGTTCTTC. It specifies CASSQAVWHYNEQFF.